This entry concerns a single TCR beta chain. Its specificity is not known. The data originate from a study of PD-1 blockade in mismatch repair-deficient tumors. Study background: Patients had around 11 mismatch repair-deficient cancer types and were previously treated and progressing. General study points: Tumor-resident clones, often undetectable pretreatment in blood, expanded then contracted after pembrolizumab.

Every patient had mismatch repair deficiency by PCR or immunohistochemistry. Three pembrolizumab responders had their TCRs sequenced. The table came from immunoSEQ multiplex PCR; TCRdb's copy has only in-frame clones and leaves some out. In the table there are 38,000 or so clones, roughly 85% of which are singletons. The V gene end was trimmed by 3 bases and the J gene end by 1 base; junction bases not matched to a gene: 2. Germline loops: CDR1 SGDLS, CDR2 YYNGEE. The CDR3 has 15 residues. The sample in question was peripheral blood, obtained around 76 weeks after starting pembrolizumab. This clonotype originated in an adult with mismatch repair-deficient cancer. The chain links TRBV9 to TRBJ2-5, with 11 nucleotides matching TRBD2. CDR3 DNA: TGTGCCAGCAGCGCTAGCGGGAGGCCCCAAGAGACCCAGTACTTC. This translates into CASSASGRPQETQYF.